The 7 T cell receptor beta chains in this list originate from one sample, sequenced in a study of blood T cell repertoires in COVID-19 (dated by TCRdb to 2018 to 2021). The receptor library was made with the immunoSEQ multiplex PCR assay. TCRdb retrieved this table from immuneACCESS and kept in-frame rearrangements only. Not all clones are present; in checked studies, unresolved V genes account for under half, and no reason is known for the remainder. In this sample the table shows about 300,000 clones, about 89% of which occur a single time. Of the sample, nearly 6.5% falls within the top ten clones. The sequenced sample consisted of peripheral blood. The receptor set was obtained from a man younger than 35 who had recovered from COVID-19.

The gene calls are TRBV2 and TRBJ1-1; TRBD1 matches at 8 bases. Germline CDR1 reads SNHLY; CDR2 reads FYNNEI. This CDR3 region has 15 residues. The trim removed 5 bases at V and 5 bases at J, leaving 10 bases unmatched. The CDR3 DNA sequence: TGTGCCAGCAGTATTGCAGGGGGCGAAGCGACTGAAGCTTTCTTT. Translation gives CASSIAGGEATEAFF.

The chain recombines TRBV29-1 with TRBJ2-6; TRBD1 matches 11 bases. The CDR3 runs to 15 residues. Germline V lookup: CDR1 SQVTM, CDR2 ANQGSEA. The J segment lost 2 bases and the V segment lost 4 bases, leaving 1 base of the junction unmatched. CDR3 coding DNA: TGCAGCGTTGGGACAGGGGGCACTGGGGCCAACGTCCTGACTTTC. Residues: CSVGTGGTGANVLTF. Together with reference TRBV29-1 and TRBJ2-6, the CDR3 gives the full variable domain: SAVISQKPSRDICQRGTSLTIQCQVDSQVTMMFWYRQQPGQSLTLIATANQGSEATYESGFVIDKFPISRPNLTFSTLTVSNMSPEDSSIYLCSVGTGGTGANVLTFGAGSRLTVL.

The V and J genes are TRBV7-8 and TRBJ2-5; 11 bases map to TRBD2. J gave up 2 bases and V 4 bases, and 6 bases lay outside the gene matches. This CDR3 comprises 16 residues. Per germline, CDR1 SGHVS and CDR2 FQNEAQ. CDR3 DNA sequence: TGTGCCAGCAGCTCACGACTAGCGGGGTCACAAGAGACCCAGTACTTC. It specifies CASSSRLAGSQETQYF.

This chain uses TRBV19 with TRBJ1-1; 8 nucleotides line up with TRBD1. This CDR3 has 15 amino acids. Germline V lookup: CDR1 LNHDA, CDR2 SQIVND (reference sequence). The trim removed 6 bases at V and 0 bases at J, leaving 6 bases unmatched. The CDR3 region is CASSPETGVNTEAFF. As DNA, the CDR3 is TGTGCCAGTAGCCCGGAGACAGGGGTGAACACTGAAGCTTTCTTT. The whole variable domain, remainder taken from reference TRBV19 and TRBJ1-1, is DGGITQSPKYLFRKEGQNVTLSCEQNLNHDAMYWYRQDPGQGLRLIYYSQIVNDFQKGDIAEGYSVSREKKESFPLTVTSAQKNPTAFYLCASSPETGVNTEAFFGQGTRLTVV.

The chain has TRBV12-1 and TRBJ1-2. TRBV12-1 corresponds to a pseudogene. The length of the CDR3 is 15 residues. Here the CDR3 reads CASSPLSCGSYGYTF. CDR3 sequence (DNA): TGTGCCAGCAGCCCTTTGTCTTGCGGAAGCTATGGCTACACCTTC.

The chain is built from TRBV2 and TRBJ2-1; 12 bases fit TRBD2. V dropped 3 bases and J dropped 9; count of bases not matched to a gene: 6. Germline CDR1 SNHLY, CDR2 FYNNEI. The CDR3 contains 15 residues. CDR3 in amino acids: CASSDRLAGVGEQFF. The CDR3 DNA follows: TGTGCCAGCAGTGATAGACTAGCGGGAGTCGGTGAGCAGTTCTTC.

This clone was counted between two and nine times. The chain employs TRBV23-1 and TRBJ2-2; no clear D. TRBV23-1 is reported as an ORF; its role is uncertain. V shed 4 bases and J shed 3 bases, with 6 bases lying between them. The CDR3 totals 13 residues. The CDR3 sequence is CASSPPDTGELFF. The CDR3 nucleotides read TGCGCCAGCAGTCCCCCCGACACCGGGGAGCTGTTTTTT.